The rows below give T cell receptor beta chains drawn from one sample of a study of blood T cell repertoires in COVID-19. Sequencing used immunoSEQ multiplex PCR; TCRdb keeps in-frame clones, though not all of them. The sample gives approximately 270,000 clones, approximately 91% of which show up once; 2% to 2.5% is in the top ten. The sample consisted of peripheral blood. The source is a man aged 45-60 years with acute or convalescent COVID-19. The CDR3 runs from the conserved cysteine through the conserved F or W. A D gene is named only where the DNA matches it firmly. Part of the rows lack a size; the others show once, few, many or a class for expanded clones.

clone size: -
V gene: TRBV3-1/TRBV3-2
J gene: TRBJ1-1
D gene: -
CDR3 protein: CASSQIQNTEAFF
CDR3 DNA: TGTGCCAGCAGCCAGATACAGAACACTGAAGCTTTCTTT

clone size: -
V gene: TRBV13
J gene: TRBJ2-7
D gene: TRBD2
CDR3 protein: CASSRRLAIYEQYF
CDR3 DNA: TGTGCCAGCAGCCGCAGACTAGCGATCTACGAGCAGTACTTC

clone size: few
V gene: TRBV7-2
J gene: TRBJ1-5
D gene: TRBD1
CDR3 protein: CASSPQADRGAANQPQHF
CDR3 DNA: TGTGCCAGCAGCCCGCAAGCTGACAGGGGGGCCGCCAATCAGCCCCAGCATTTT

clone size: -
V gene: TRBV19
J gene: TRBJ1-1
D gene: TRBD1
CDR3 protein: CASQGVTEAFF
CDR3 DNA: TGTGCCAGCCAGGGGGTAACTGAAGCTTTCTTT

clone size: -
V gene: TRBV30
J gene: TRBJ1-4
D gene: -
CDR3 protein: CAWTSGSGPEKLFF
CDR3 DNA: TGTGCCTGGACCTCCGGAAGCGGTCCCGAAAAACTGTTTTTT

clone size: -
V gene: TRBV5-5
J gene: TRBJ2-2
D gene: TRBD1
CDR3 protein: CASSLEGTGIPGELFF
CDR3 DNA: TGTGCCAGCAGCTTGGAGGGGACAGGGATCCCCGGGGAGCTGTTTTTT

clone size: -
V gene: TRBV2
J gene: TRBJ2-1
D gene: TRBD2
CDR3 protein: CASKVGGDEQFF
CDR3 DNA: TGTGCCAGCAAGGTGGGGGGGGATGAGCAGTTCTTC

clone size: -
V gene: TRBV5-5
J gene: TRBJ1-2
D gene: TRBD1
CDR3 protein: CASSSNPTGLGGGYTF
CDR3 DNA: TGTGCCAGCAGCTCCAATCCGACAGGGCTGGGGGGTGGCTACACCTTC

clone size: -
V gene: TRBV3-1/TRBV3-2
J gene: TRBJ2-2
D gene: -
CDR3 protein: CASSLFGRTPTGELFF
CDR3 DNA: TGTGCCAGCAGCCTATTCGGACGGACTCCCACCGGGGAGCTGTTTTTT

clone size: -
V gene: TRBV13
J gene: TRBJ2-3
D gene: -
CDR3 protein: CASSSYLPSAGTDTQYF
CDR3 DNA: TGTGCCAGCAGCTCCTACCTTCCTAGCGCGGGCACAGATACGCAGTATTTT

clone size: -
V gene: TRBV6-5
J gene: TRBJ1-2
D gene: -
CDR3 protein: CASSPGEIYGYTF
CDR3 DNA: TGTGCCAGCAGCCCCGGGGAGATCTATGGCTACACCTTC

clone size: -
V gene: TRBV27
J gene: TRBJ1-6
D gene: -
CDR3 protein: CASSLDRYSPLHF
CDR3 DNA: TGTGCCAGCAGTTTGGACAGATACTCACCCCTCCACTTT

clone size: -
V gene: TRBV5-1
J gene: TRBJ2-5
D gene: -
CDR3 protein: CASSLGSSQETQYF
CDR3 DNA: TGCGCCAGCAGCTTGGGCTCTAGTCAAGAGACCCAGTACTTC

clone size: -
V gene: TRBV6-2/TRBV6-3
J gene: TRBJ1-1
D gene: -
CDR3 protein: CASSYPGGGPAFF
CDR3 DNA: TGTGCCAGCAGTTACCCGGGAGGTGGGCCAGCTTTCTTT

clone size: -
V gene: TRBV7-2
J gene: TRBJ2-2
D gene: -
CDR3 protein: CASSPVAGELFF
CDR3 DNA: TGTGCCAGCAGCCCCGTAGCCGGGGAGCTGTTTTTT

clone size: -
V gene: TRBV6-5
J gene: TRBJ1-2
D gene: TRBD1
CDR3 protein: CASSYNRDRTDYGYTF
CDR3 DNA: TGTGCCAGCAGTTACAACCGGGACAGGACAGACTATGGCTACACCTTC

clone size: -
V gene: TRBV27
J gene: TRBJ2-3
D gene: -
CDR3 protein: CASSSPRGSTDTQYF
CDR3 DNA: TGTGCCAGCAGTAGCCCCCGGGGGAGCACAGATACGCAGTATTTT

clone size: -
V gene: TRBV7-3
J gene: TRBJ2-3
D gene: TRBD2
CDR3 protein: CASSLRRGGPGDTQYF
CDR3 DNA: TGTGCCAGCAGCTTAAGGCGGGGGGGCCCTGGAGATACGCAGTATTTT

clone size: once
V gene: TRBV19
J gene: TRBJ2-7
D gene: -
CDR3 protein: CASSIDLGRTATYEQYF
CDR3 DNA: TGTGCCAGTAGTATAGACCTTGGGAGGACGGCGACCTACGAGCAGTACTTC

clone size: -
V gene: TRBV29-1
J gene: TRBJ1-2
D gene: -
CDR3 protein: CSSRGGSGYTF
CDR3 DNA: TGCAGCTCGAGGGGGGGTAGTGGCTACACCTTC

clone size: -
V gene: TRBV5-5
J gene: TRBJ2-3
D gene: -
CDR3 protein: CASTLARSDTQYF
CDR3 DNA: TGTGCCAGCACCCTAGCGAGGTCAGATACGCAGTATTTT

clone size: few
V gene: TRBV5-8
J gene: TRBJ1-1
D gene: -
CDR3 protein: CASSLFSSGIF
CDR3 DNA: TGTGCCAGCAGCTTGTTTTCGTCAGGGATCTTT

clone size: -
V gene: TRBV5-1
J gene: TRBJ2-3
D gene: -
CDR3 protein: CASSLTRVVTDTQYF
CDR3 DNA: TGCGCCAGCAGCTTGACCCGGGTTGTCACAGATACGCAGTATTTT

clone size: -
V gene: TRBV30
J gene: TRBJ1-2
D gene: -
CDR3 protein: CAWRIGRRGGYTF
CDR3 DNA: TGTGCCTGGAGGATTGGACGGCGGGGCGGCTACACCTTC

clone size: -
V gene: TRBV7-9
J gene: TRBJ2-2
D gene: -
CDR3 protein: CASSLPTGTIAGELFF
CDR3 DNA: TGTGCCAGCAGCTTACCCACAGGGACAATTGCCGGGGAGCTGTTTTTT

clone size: -
V gene: TRBV28
J gene: TRBJ1-1
D gene: -
CDR3 protein: CASRSAGSNTEAFF
CDR3 DNA: TGTGCCAGCAGGTCGGCAGGGTCGAACACTGAAGCTTTCTTT

clone size: -
V gene: TRBV28
J gene: TRBJ1-5
D gene: -
CDR3 protein: CASSPRVGSSNQPQHF
CDR3 DNA: TGTGCCAGCAGTCCCCGAGTTGGGAGTAGCAATCAGCCCCAGCATTTT

clone size: -
V gene: TRBV10-3
J gene: TRBJ1-1
D gene: -
CDR3 protein: CAISQSQALNTEAFF
CDR3 DNA: TGTGCCATCAGTCAGTCCCAGGCCTTGAACACTGAAGCTTTCTTT

clone size: -
V gene: TRBV6-5
J gene: TRBJ1-2
D gene: TRBD1
CDR3 protein: CASWPGTGKASYTF
CDR3 DNA: TGTGCCAGCTGGCCGGGGACAGGGAAGGCTTCGTACACCTTC

clone size: -
V gene: TRBV20-1
J gene: TRBJ2-3
D gene: -
CDR3 protein: CSASNLRSSDTQYF
CDR3 DNA: TGCAGTGCTAGTAACCTTCGGTCGTCAGATACGCAGTATTTT

clone size: -
V gene: TRBV6-5
J gene: TRBJ2-1
D gene: -
CDR3 protein: CASSRAGPNEQFF
CDR3 DNA: TGTGCCAGCAGCCGCGCAGGGCCAAATGAGCAGTTCTTC

clone size: once
V gene: TRBV19
J gene: TRBJ1-5
D gene: TRBD1
CDR3 protein: CASSPDRVGNQPQHF
CDR3 DNA: TGTGCCAGTAGTCCCGACAGGGTCGGCAATCAGCCCCAGCATTTT

clone size: -
V gene: TRBV20-1
J gene: TRBJ1-6
D gene: -
CDR3 protein: CSASPGETLHF
CDR3 DNA: TGCAGTGCTAGCCCGGGGGAGACCCTCCACTTT

clone size: -
V gene: TRBV5-1
J gene: TRBJ1-2
D gene: -
CDR3 protein: CASSLDGAPYGYTF
CDR3 DNA: TGCGCCAGCAGCTTGGACGGAGCACCTTATGGCTACACCTTC

clone size: -
V gene: TRBV3-1/TRBV3-2
J gene: TRBJ2-7
D gene: TRBD1
CDR3 protein: CASSPRDRDYEQYF
CDR3 DNA: TGTGCCAGCAGCCCCCGGGACAGGGACTACGAGCAGTACTTC

clone size: -
V gene: TRBV5-1
J gene: TRBJ1-1
D gene: -
CDR3 protein: CASSLDGRGNEAFF
CDR3 DNA: TGCGCCAGCAGCTTGGATGGCAGGGGTAATGAAGCTTTCTTT

clone size: -
V gene: TRBV24-1
J gene: TRBJ2-6
D gene: -
CDR3 protein: CATSDSSSGANVLTF
CDR3 DNA: TGTGCCACCAGCGACAGCTCCTCTGGGGCCAACGTCCTGACTTTC

clone size: -
V gene: TRBV27
J gene: TRBJ2-7
D gene: TRBD1
CDR3 protein: CASSLSVQGVGEQYF
CDR3 DNA: TGTGCCAGCAGTTTATCGGTTCAGGGGGTGGGTGAGCAGTACTTC

clone size: -
V gene: TRBV19
J gene: TRBJ1-5
D gene: TRBD1
CDR3 protein: CASRHDRGSQPQHF
CDR3 DNA: TGTGCCAGTAGGCACGACAGGGGTTCTCAGCCCCAGCATTTT

clone size: -
V gene: TRBV14
J gene: TRBJ2-7
D gene: TRBD1
CDR3 protein: CASSQDGTARGYEQYF
CDR3 DNA: TGTGCCAGCAGCCAAGATGGGACAGCCAGGGGGTACGAGCAGTACTTC

clone size: -
V gene: TRBV30
J gene: TRBJ1-6
D gene: -
CDR3 protein: CAQRVGSRDNSPLHF
CDR3 DNA: TGTGCCCAACGGGTTGGGTCCAGGGATAATTCACCCCTCCACTTT

clone size: -
V gene: TRBV2
J gene: TRBJ2-7
D gene: -
CDR3 protein: CASKRENSYEQYF
CDR3 DNA: TGTGCCAGCAAGAGAGAGAACTCCTACGAGCAGTACTTC

clone size: -
V gene: TRBV30
J gene: TRBJ1-2
D gene: -
CDR3 protein: CAWSVKGVSGYTF
CDR3 DNA: TGTGCCTGGAGTGTGAAGGGGGTGAGTGGCTACACCTTC

clone size: few
V gene: TRBV2
J gene: TRBJ1-1
D gene: -
CDR3 protein: CAQRGSEEAFF
CDR3 DNA: TGTGCCCAGCGGGGGAGCGAAGAAGCTTTCTTT

clone size: -
V gene: TRBV15
J gene: TRBJ1-1
D gene: TRBD1
CDR3 protein: CATSFQTGTEAFF
CDR3 DNA: TGTGCCACCAGCTTTCAGACAGGGACTGAAGCTTTCTTT

clone size: -
V gene: TRBV4-1
J gene: TRBJ2-1
D gene: -
CDR3 protein: CASSQALRGAYNEQFF
CDR3 DNA: TGCGCCAGCAGCCAGGCCCTCAGGGGCGCCTACAATGAGCAGTTCTTC

clone size: -
V gene: TRBV27
J gene: TRBJ2-3
D gene: -
CDR3 protein: CASSSWAGVADTQYF
CDR3 DNA: TGTGCCAGCAGTTCATGGGCAGGGGTGGCAGATACGCAGTATTTT

clone size: -
V gene: TRBV10-1
J gene: TRBJ1-6
D gene: TRBD1
CDR3 protein: CASSQGASSPLHF
CDR3 DNA: TGCGCCAGCAGCCAGGGGGCTAGTTCACCCCTCCACTTT

clone size: -
V gene: TRBV30
J gene: TRBJ2-7
D gene: -
CDR3 protein: CAWTVWSLSSEQYF
CDR3 DNA: TGTGCCTGGACTGTGTGGAGCCTATCCTCCGAGCAGTACTTC

clone size: once
V gene: TRBV11-3
J gene: TRBJ2-3
D gene: TRBD2
CDR3 protein: CASSQSGRGGPNTQYF
CDR3 DNA: TGTGCCAGCAGCCAAAGTGGGCGGGGGGGACCAAATACGCAGTATTTT

clone size: -
V gene: TRBV7-7
J gene: TRBJ2-5
D gene: TRBD1
CDR3 protein: CASSPRTGGLGETQYF
CDR3 DNA: TGTGCTAGCAGCCCAAGAACAGGGGGCTTAGGAGAGACCCAGTACTTC

clone size: -
V gene: TRBV9
J gene: TRBJ1-2
D gene: TRBD1
CDR3 protein: CASSVTGGDRGGYTF
CDR3 DNA: TGTGCCAGCAGCGTAACCGGGGGGGACAGGGGTGGCTACACCTTC